This T cell receptor (beta chain) derives from a study of CD8+ T cells in alopecia areata (dated by TCRdb to 2016 to 2019). General notes on the study: The treated patients, all with moderate-to-severe alopecia areata, were enrolled in an open-label pilot trial of oral tofacitinib given at 5 to 10 mg twice daily. In both human patients and the C3H/HeJ mouse model, the study applied high-throughput TCRbeta sequencing to look at T cell clonal expansion in alopecia areata. Disease severity in treated patients was measured with the SALT score, which quantifies the percentage of affected scalp surface area. The RNA source kit depended on sample type: the PAXgene miRNA kit for fixed scalp, the miRNeasy kit for PBMCs, and the RNeasy kit for mouse skin. Patients received tofacitinib for 6 to 18 months and were then followed off drug for 6 months to check for delayed response and recurrence. Human TCRbeta sequencing covered scalp tissue and sorted CD4+ and CD8+ peripheral blood T cells from patchy and totalis/universalis alopecia areata patients and healthy controls. Scalp clonality was compared among normal scalp (n=4), patchy alopecia areata scalp (n=8), and alopecia totalis/universalis scalp (n=8). Biopsies were taken from tofacitinib-treated patients at baseline and at 4 and 24 weeks of treatment, and a later scalp biopsy was taken in several of the tofacitinib-treated patients. TCRbeta CDR3 regions were amplified by immunoSEQ multiplex PCR with 35 Vbeta forward and 13 Jbeta reverse primers. General findings and caveats noted by the study authors: Lesional scalp, especially in alopecia totalis/universalis, showed higher clonality and more expanded CD8+ clones than normal scalp, suggesting antigenic drive. Because the treated cohort was small and had just a single nonresponder, larger studies are needed to establish links between baseline CD8+ expansion and response. Unlike mouse skin, which is dominated by gammadelta T cells, normal human skin has resident alphabeta T cells that are also sequenced, and this complicates analysis of the scalp TCR repertoire. Shared TCR sequences between patients were less evident than in mice, which may be partly attributable to HLA diversity in the patient population. During tofacitinib treatment, many expanded lesional clones remained in scalp and blood, and this persistence may partly explain relapse after treatment is stopped. Scalp clonality and the number of expanded CD8+ clones among the top 100 scalp clones were significantly decreased by tofacitinib.

Libraries came from the immunoSEQ multiplex PCR assay. RNA was extracted from all samples and reverse transcribed into cDNA as template for TCR sequencing. First-strand cDNA was synthesized with SuperScript III using a 2:1 mix of oligo-dT and random hexamers. A synthetic immune receptor repertoire was used to assess amplification bias, and residual bias was removed computationally. The paper's processing steps were these. Raw reads were preprocessed to remove errors, and CDR3 was defined by IMGT conventions from the conserved cysteine to phenylalanine. Clonality was computed by normalizing Shannon entropy by log2 of the number of productive unique TCRs and subtracting the result from 1. Whether each scalp clone was CD4 or CD8 was inferred by checking scalp TCRbeta sequences against the CD4 and CD8 repertoires from sorted blood. Entries here come from immuneACCESS through TCRdb and include only in-frame sequences with V and J called. Some clones fail to appear in such tables; in the studies checked, an unresolved V gene covers under half of the shortfall, and the cause of the remainder is unknown. That table is the source of V, J and clone size, and D and trimming were worked out from the DNA. The sample table contains about 210,000 clones; only one count was recorded for 35% to 40% of them. The ten largest clones capture 0.45% to 0.55% of the sample.

CDR1 GTSNPN and CDR2 SVGIG are derived from the germline V gene (reference sequence). A distance of 9 bases separates the germline ends of V and J, which lose 2 bases and 4 bases respectively. The CDR3 contains 13 residues, cysteine and phenylalanine counted. CDR3 DNA only is kept here, 39 bases in frame from base 1. About this clone itself: What antigen it recognizes has not been identified. No much larger clonotype is one base removed from it; base qualities were not supplied.

The treatment or condition label for this specimen denotes: oral pan-JAK inhibitor, 5-10 mg twice daily. Lesional scalp punch biopsies and peripheral blood were collected from alopecia areata patients. PBMCs were separated by density centrifugation and stained for CD3, CD4 and CD8, after which CD4+ and CD8+ T cells were sorted on a FACSAria. The V and J genes are TRBV30 and TRBJ1-5; perhaps TRBD1 is the D gene, with 5 bases matching. Sequenced here: CD4+ T cells sorted from blood, sampled around week 34, from a patient treated with tofacitinib. This TCR derives from a human donor with alopecia areata. The DNA sequence follows: TGTGCCTGGAGTAGAGGGGTTAATCAGCCCCAGCATTTT. Its protein is CAWSRGVNQPQHF.